The 13 T cell receptor beta chains presented below share a single source sample, sequenced in a study of blood T cells in healthy people across ages. It was with a sample-barcoded 5' primer and a J-beta primer mix that a second PCR of roughly 7 to 12 cycles was run. TCRdb processed the 5' RACE reads anew with MiXCR; each CDR3 protein has one entry. The repertoire includes 800,000 or so distinct CDR3 sequences, approximately 25% of them detected once, and under 4.5% sits in the top ten. Another study also made use of these data, one on T cells of mothers and their children.

The specimen sequenced was blood. The receptors derive from a boy younger than 18 in good health.

The rearrangement joins TRBV28 to TRBJ2-2; D is possibly TRBD1 (5 bases). Germline CDR1 MDHEN, CDR2 SYDVKM. The germline V and J ends were trimmed by 4 bases and 9 bases, with 24 bases remaining between them. There are 17 residues in the CDR3. The CDR3 reads CASSSPTVKAMSRELFF. CDR3 nucleotides: TGTGCCAGCAGTTCCCCGACAGTTAAGGCCATGAGTAGGGAGCTGTTTTTT.

This clonotype was seen only a few times. V is TRBV20-1 and J is TRBJ2-1; no reliable D call. V was trimmed by 5 bases and J by 6 bases, leaving 14 bases between them. Per the germline V gene, CDR1 is DFQATT and CDR2 is SNEGSKA (reference sequence). There are 13 residues in the CDR3. CDR3 bases: TGCAGTGCTCGACTTGCTGTTGGCAATGAGCAGTTCTTC. Residues: CSARLAVGNEQFF.

The chain links TRBV12-3 or TRBV12-4 to TRBJ2-5; 10 bases fit TRBD1. After removal of 3 bases from V and 13 bases from J, the junction contained 11 bases not matched to a gene. The CDR3 is 14 residues long. The CDR3 spells CASSFGDRGDERYF. DNA for the CDR3: TGTGCCAGCAGTTTCGGGGACAGGGGCGACGAGCGGTACTTC.

The chain uses TRBV4-1 and TRBJ2-2; 15 bases map to TRBD2. This CDR3 comprises 18 residues. Per germline, CDR1 MGHRA and CDR2 YSYEKL. J lost 5 bases, V lost 0 bases, and 4 bases had no gene match. As DNA, the CDR3 is TGCGCCAGCAGCCAAGAAGGACTAGCGGGAGGGCCAACCGGGGAGCTGTTTTTT. It yields the protein CASSQEGLAGGPTGELFF.

V and J are TRBV4-2 and TRBJ2-5; the D gene could be TRBD1 or TRBD2 (5 bases each). Trimming took 3 bases from V and 0 from J, leaving 17 bases between them. The CDR3 is made up of 17 amino acids. Germline values: CDR1 LGHNA, CDR2 YNFKEQ. CDR3 residues: CASSHAKLGTNQETQYF. CDR3 DNA sequence: TGTGCCAGCAGCCACGCTAAACTTGGGACCAACCAAGAGACCCAGTACTTC.

The J gene is TRBJ2-5, the V gene TRBV2, with D uncertain. The DNA matches TRBJ2-1 better at its end, which makes the J call doubtful. CDR1 and CDR2 from the germline V gene are SNHLY and FYNNEI. This CDR3 has 14 amino acids. The CDR3 DNA reads as TGTGCCAGCAGTGACACTCCCACTTGGAATGAGCAGTTCTTC. This codes for CASSDTPTWNEQFF.

This rearrangement joins TRBV12-3 or TRBV12-4 to TRBJ2-3; D gene unclear. The CDR3 loop spans 12 amino acids. The ends were cut back, 5 bases at V and 3 bases at J, with 6 bases in the middle. The CDR3 loop reads CASSAQTDTQYF. The CDR3, as DNA: TGTGCCAGCAGTGCCCAAACAGATACGCAGTATTTT.

The table lists this clonotype with many counts. V gene TRBV7-9 combines with J gene TRBJ2-7; 14 nucleotides match TRBD2. Trimming cost V 6 bases and J 0 bases; bases outside gene matches: 7. The CDR3 covers 17 residues. Germline lookup yields CDR1 SEHNR and CDR2 FQNEAQ (reference sequence). The CDR3 bases are TGTGCCAGCAGTGGACTAGCGGGGGGCCTTAACTCCTACGAGCAGTACTTC. Its translation is CASSGLAGGLNSYEQYF.

The V call is TRBV12-3 or TRBV12-4, the J call TRBJ2-3, with TRBD2 matching over 10 bases. The CDR3 covers 12 residues. The V and J ends lost 6 bases and 15 bases, in that order; junction bases with no gene match: 9. In nucleotides, the CDR3 is TGTGCCAGCAGCAGAACTAGCGGGGAGGGTTATTTT. Protein sequence: CASSRTSGEGYF.

A few counts support this clonotype. Germline and junction disagree at one end, which may indicate a read error. The chain links TRBV6-1 to TRBJ1-5; D call uncertain. From germline, CDR1 is MNHNS and CDR2 SASEGT. The CDR3 length is 16 residues. The CDR3 sequence: CASSELLGQANRPQHF. The CDR3 DNA sequence: TGTGCCAGCAGTGAGCTACTGGGCCAGGCCAATCGGCCCCAGCATTTT.

The CDR3 loop reads CAISGQTVGQGVHEQFF. For the CDR3, the DNA is TGTGCCATCAGTGGGCAGACCGTGGGACAGGGGGTCCATGAGCAGTTCTTC. The chain couples TRBV10-3 to TRBJ2-1; 11 bases are a match to TRBD1. CDR1 and CDR2 from the germline V gene are ENHRY and SYGVKD. The junction had 13 bases not matched to a gene; V was cut back by 4 bases and J by 8 bases. The CDR3 has 17 residues.

The rearrangement uses TRBV7-2 and TRBJ2-5, with a weak D call TRBD1 (5 bases). The J call could be wrong; TRBJ2-1 is a better fit for the DNA end. Germline V lookup: CDR1 SGHTA, CDR2 FQGNSA. This CDR3 is built from 15 residues. CDR3 residues: CASSLGVGANNEQFF. As DNA, the CDR3 is TGTGCCAGCAGCTTAGGGGTAGGGGCGAACAATGAGCAGTTCTTC.

The chain uses TRBV9 and TRBJ1-2, with TRBD1 as a possible D gene (5 bases). The CDR3 has 15 residues. The V gene lost 0 bases and the J gene lost 2 bases, with 11 bases spanning the gap. Germline-derived CDR1 and CDR2 are SGDLS and YYNGEE. CDR3 sequence reads: CASSVEEGPNYGYTF. CDR3 sequence (DNA): TGTGCCAGCAGCGTAGAGGAGGGGCCAAACTATGGCTACACCTTC.